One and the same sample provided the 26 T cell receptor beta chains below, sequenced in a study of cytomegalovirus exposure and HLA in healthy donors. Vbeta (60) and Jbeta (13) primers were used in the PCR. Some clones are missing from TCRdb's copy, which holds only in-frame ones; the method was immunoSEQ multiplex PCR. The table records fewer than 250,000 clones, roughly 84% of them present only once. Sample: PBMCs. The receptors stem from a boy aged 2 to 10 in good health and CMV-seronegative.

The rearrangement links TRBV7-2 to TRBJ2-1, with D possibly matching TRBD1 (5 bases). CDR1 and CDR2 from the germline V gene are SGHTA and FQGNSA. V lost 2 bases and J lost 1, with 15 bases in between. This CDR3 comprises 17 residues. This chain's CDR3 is CASSLTVVQGSYNEQFF. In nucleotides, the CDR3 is TGTGCCAGCAGCTTAACTGTTGTGCAGGGATCCTACAATGAGCAGTTCTTC.

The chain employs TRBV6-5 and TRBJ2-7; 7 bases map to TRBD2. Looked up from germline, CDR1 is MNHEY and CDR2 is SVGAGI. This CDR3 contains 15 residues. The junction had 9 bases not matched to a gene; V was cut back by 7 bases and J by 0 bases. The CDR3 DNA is TGTGCCAGCAAAGCTAGCGGAATTAGCTCCTACGAGCAGTACTTC. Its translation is CASKASGISSYEQYF.

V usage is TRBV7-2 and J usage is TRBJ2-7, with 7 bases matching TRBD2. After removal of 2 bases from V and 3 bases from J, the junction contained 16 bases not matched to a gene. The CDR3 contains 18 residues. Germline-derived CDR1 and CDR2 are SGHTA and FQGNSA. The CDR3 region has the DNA TGTGCCAGCAGCTTACTCTTCGGTGTCAGCGGGACCATCTACGAGCAGTACTTC. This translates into CASSLLFGVSGTIYEQYF.

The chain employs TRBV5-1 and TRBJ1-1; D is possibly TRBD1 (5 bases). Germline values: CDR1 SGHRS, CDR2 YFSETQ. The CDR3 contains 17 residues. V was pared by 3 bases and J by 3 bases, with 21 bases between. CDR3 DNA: TGCGCCAGCAGCTGGGGTCCGGGGGTAAAGGAGTACACTGAAGCTTTCTTT. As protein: CASSWGPGVKEYTEAFF.

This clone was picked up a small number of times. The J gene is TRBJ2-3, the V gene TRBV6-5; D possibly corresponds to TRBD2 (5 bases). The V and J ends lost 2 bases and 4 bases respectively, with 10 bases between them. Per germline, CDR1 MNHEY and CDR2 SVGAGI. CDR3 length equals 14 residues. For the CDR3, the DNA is TGTGCCAGCAGTTACCAGGAGGCCCCAGATACGCAGTATTTT. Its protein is CASSYQEAPDTQYF.

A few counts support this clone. CDR3 nucleotide sequence: TGCGCCAGCAGCGGGAGCGGTCTAGCGGGCGAGCAGTACTTC. It yields the protein CASSGSGLAGEQYF. V gene TRBV5-1 combines with J gene TRBJ2-7; 8 positions match TRBD2. The CDR3 runs 14 residues. V gave up 4 bases and J gave up 6 bases; unmatched junction bases: 9. Germline V gene lookup returns CDR1 SGHRS and CDR2 YFSETQ.

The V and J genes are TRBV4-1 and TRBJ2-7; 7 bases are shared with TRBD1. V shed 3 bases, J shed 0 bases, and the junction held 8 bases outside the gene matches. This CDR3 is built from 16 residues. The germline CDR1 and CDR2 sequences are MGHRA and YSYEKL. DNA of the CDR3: TGCGCCAGCAGCCAGAGTCCGGGACAGATCTCCTACGAGCAGTACTTC. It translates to CASSQSPGQISYEQYF.

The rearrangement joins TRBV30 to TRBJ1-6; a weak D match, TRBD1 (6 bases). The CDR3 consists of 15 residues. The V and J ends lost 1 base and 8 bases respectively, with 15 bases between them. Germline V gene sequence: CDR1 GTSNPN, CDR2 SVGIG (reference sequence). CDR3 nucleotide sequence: TGTGCCTGGAGTGATGGTGCAGGGGCTTATTCACCCCTCCACTTT. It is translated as CAWSDGAGAYSPLHF.

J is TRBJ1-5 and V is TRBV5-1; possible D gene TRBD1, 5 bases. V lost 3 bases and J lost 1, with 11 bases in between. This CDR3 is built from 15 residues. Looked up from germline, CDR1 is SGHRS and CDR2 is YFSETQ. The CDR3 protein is CASSWGDGSNQPQHF. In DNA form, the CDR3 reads TGCGCCAGCAGCTGGGGGGACGGGAGCAATCAGCCCCAGCATTTT.

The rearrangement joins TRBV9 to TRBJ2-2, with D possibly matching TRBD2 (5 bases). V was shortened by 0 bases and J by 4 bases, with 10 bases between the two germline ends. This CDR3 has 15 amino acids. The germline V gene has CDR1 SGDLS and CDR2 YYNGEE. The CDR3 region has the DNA TGTGCCAGCAGCGTAGCTCGCGGGCTCACCGGGGAGCTGTTTTTT. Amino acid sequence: CASSVARGLTGELFF.

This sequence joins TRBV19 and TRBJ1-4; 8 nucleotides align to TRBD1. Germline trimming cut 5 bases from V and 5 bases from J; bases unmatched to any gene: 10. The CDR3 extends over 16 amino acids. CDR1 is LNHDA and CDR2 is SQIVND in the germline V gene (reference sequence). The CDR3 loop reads CASSGLDRERNEKLFF. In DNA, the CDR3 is TGTGCCAGTAGTGGCCTGGACAGGGAGCGAAATGAAAAACTGTTTTTT.

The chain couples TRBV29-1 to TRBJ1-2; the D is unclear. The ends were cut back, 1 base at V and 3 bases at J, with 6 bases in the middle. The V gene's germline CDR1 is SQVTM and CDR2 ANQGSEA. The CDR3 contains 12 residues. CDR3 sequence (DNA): TGCAGCGTTGAAGGCGGGGACTATGGCTACACCTTC. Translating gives CSVEGGDYGYTF.

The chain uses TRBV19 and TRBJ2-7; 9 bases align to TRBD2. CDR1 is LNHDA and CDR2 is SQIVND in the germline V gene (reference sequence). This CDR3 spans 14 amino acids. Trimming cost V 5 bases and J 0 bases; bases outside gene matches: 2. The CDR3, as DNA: TGTGCCAGTAGTCTGACTAGCGGCTCCTACGAGCAGTACTTC. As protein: CASSLTSGSYEQYF.

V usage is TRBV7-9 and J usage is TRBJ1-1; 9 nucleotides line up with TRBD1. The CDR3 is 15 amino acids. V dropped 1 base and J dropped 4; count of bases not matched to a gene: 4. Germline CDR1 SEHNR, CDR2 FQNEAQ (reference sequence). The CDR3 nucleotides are TGTGCCAGCAGCTTAGGTGGGACAGGGACCACTGAAGCTTTCTTT. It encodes CASSLGGTGTTEAFF. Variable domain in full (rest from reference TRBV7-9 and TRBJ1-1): DTGVSQNPRHKITKRGQNVTFRCDPISEHNRLYWYRQTLGQGPEFLTYFQNEAQLEKSRLLSDRFSAERPKGSFSTLEIQRTEQGDSAMYLCASSLGGTGTTEAFFGQGTRLTVV.

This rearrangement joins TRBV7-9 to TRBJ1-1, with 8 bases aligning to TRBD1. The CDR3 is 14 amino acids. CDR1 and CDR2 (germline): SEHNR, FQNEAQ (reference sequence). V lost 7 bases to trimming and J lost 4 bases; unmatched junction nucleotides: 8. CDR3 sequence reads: CASKTGQGFTEAFF. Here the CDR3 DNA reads TGTGCCAGCAAGACTGGACAGGGATTCACTGAAGCTTTCTTT.

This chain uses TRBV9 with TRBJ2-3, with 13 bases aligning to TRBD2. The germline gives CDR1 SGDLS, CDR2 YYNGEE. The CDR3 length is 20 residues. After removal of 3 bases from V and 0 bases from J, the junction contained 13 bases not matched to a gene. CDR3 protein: CASSGSHGTSGALSTDTQYF. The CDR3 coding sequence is TGTGCCAGCAGCGGATCTCATGGGACTAGCGGGGCCCTTAGCACAGATACGCAGTATTTT. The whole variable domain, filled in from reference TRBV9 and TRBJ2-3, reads DSGVTQTPKHLITATGQRVTLRCSPRSGDLSVYWYQQSLDQGLQFLIQYYNGEERAKGNILERFSAQQFPDLHSELNLSSLELGDSALYFCASSGSHGTSGALSTDTQYFGPGTRLTVL.

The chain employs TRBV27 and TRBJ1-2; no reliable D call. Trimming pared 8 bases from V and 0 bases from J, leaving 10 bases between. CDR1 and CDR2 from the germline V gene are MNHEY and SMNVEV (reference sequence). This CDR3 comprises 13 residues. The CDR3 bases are TGTGCCAGCGCTCCGGGGACTAACTATGGCTACACCTTC. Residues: CASAPGTNYGYTF.

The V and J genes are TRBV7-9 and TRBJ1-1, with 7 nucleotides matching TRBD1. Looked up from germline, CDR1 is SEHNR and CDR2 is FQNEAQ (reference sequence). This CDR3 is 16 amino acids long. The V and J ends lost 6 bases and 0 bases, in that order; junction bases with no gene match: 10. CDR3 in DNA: TGTGCCAGCAGTAAACCAGGGGGAAGCATGAACACTGAAGCTTTCTTT. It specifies CASSKPGGSMNTEAFF.

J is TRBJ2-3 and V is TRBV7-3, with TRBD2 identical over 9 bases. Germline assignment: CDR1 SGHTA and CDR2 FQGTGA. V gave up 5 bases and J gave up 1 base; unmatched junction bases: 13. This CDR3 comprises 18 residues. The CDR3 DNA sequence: TGTGCCAGCAGCCTGGGGGCGGGGGGGTTGAGGGGCACAGATACGCAGTATTTT. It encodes CASSLGAGGLRGTDTQYF.

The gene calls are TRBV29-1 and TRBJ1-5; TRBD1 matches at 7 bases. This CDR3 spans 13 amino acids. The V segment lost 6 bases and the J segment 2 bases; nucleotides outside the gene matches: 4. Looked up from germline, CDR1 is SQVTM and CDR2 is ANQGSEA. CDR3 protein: CSVGDSRNQPQHF. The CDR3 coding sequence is TGCAGCGTGGGGGACAGCCGCAATCAGCCCCAGCATTTT.

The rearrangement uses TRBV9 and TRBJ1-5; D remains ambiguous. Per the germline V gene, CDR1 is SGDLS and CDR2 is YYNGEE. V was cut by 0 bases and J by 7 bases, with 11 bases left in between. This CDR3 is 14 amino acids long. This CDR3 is CASSVGDNPQPQHF. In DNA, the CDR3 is TGTGCCAGCAGCGTAGGAGATAACCCCCAGCCCCAGCATTTT.

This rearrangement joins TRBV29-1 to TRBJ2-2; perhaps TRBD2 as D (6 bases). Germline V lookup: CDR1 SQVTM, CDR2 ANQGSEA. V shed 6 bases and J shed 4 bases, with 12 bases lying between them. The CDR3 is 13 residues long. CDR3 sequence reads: CSVRERGTGELFF. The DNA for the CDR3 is TGCAGCGTCCGGGAGCGAGGCACCGGGGAGCTGTTTTTT.

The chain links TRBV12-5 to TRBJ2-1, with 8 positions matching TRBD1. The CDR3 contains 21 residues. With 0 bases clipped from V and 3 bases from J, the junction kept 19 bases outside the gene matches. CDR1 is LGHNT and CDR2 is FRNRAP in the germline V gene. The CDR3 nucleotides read TGTGCTAGTGGTTTGGTCCCGAAGGAGCCGGACAGGGTTACCCACTACAATGAGCAGTTCTTC. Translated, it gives CASGLVPKEPDRVTHYNEQFF.

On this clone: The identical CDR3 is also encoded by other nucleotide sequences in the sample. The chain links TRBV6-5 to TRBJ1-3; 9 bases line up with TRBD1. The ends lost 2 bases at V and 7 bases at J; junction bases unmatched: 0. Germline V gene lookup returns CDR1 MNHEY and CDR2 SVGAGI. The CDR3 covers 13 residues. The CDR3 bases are TGTGCCAGCAGTTACGGGACAGGGAACACCATATATTTT. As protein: CASSYGTGNTIYF.

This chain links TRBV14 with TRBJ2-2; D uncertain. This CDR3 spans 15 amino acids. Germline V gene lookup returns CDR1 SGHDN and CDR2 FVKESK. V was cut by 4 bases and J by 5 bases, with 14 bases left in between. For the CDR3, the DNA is TGTGCCAGCAGCCCCCTCCCCCCGAGGACCGGGGAGCTGTTTTTT. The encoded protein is CASSPLPPRTGELFF.

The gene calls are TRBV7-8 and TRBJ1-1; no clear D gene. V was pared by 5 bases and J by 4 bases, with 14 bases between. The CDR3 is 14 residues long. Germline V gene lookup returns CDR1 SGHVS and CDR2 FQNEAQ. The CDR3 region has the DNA TGTGCCAGCAGCCCCCGTGAGGGCGCCACTGAAGCTTTCTTT. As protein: CASSPREGATEAFF.